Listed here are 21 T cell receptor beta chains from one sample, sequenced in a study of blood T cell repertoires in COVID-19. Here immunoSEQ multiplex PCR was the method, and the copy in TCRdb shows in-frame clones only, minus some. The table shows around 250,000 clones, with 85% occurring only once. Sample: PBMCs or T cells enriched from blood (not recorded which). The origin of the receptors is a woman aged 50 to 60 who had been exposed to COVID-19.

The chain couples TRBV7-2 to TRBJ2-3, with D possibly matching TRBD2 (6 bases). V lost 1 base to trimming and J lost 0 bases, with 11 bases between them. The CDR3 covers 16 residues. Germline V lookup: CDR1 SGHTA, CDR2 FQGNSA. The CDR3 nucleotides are TGTGCCAGCAGCTTAGGGAGGGTGGGTAGCACAGATACGCAGTATTTT. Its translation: CASSLGRVGSTDTQYF.

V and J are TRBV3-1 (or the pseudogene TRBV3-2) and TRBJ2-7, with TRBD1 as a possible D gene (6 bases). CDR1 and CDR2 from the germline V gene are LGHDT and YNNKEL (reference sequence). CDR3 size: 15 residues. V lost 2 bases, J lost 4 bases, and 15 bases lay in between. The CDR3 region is CASSQWGQGGYEQYF. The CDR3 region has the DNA TGTGCCAGCAGCCAATGGGGGCAGGGTGGGTACGAGCAGTACTTC.

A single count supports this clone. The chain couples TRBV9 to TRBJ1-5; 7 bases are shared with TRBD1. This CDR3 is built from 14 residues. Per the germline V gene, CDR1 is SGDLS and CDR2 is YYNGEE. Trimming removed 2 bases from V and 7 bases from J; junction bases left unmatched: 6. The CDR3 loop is CASSVTGLGQPQHF. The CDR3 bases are TGTGCCAGCAGCGTGACAGGGTTGGGGCAGCCCCAGCATTTT.

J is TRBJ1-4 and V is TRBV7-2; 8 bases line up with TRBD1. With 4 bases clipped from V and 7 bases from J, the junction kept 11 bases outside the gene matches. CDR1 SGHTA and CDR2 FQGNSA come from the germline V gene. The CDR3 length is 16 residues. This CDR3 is CASSSQTGADSEKLFF. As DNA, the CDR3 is TGTGCCAGCAGCTCCCAGACAGGGGCGGATTCTGAAAAACTGTTTTTT.

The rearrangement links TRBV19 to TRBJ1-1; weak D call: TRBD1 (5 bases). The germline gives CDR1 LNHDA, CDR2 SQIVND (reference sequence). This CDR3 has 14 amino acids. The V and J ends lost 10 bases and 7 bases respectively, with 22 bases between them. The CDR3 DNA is TGTGCCACCTCCTTAGAATTTCGGGGGGTTGAAGCTTTCTTT. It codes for CATSLEFRGVEAFF.

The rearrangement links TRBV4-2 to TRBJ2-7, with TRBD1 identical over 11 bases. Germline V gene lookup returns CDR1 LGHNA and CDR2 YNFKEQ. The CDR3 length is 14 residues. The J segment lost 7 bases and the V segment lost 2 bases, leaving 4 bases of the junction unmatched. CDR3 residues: CASSQSGQGGEQYF. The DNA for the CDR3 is TGTGCCAGCAGCCAATCGGGACAGGGGGGGGAGCAGTACTTC.

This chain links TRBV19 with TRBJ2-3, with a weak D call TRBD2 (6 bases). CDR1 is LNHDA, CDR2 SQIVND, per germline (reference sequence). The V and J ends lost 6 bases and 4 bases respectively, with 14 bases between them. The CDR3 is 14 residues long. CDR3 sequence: CASRRRTTADTQYF. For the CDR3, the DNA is TGTGCCAGTAGGCGCAGGACTACGGCAGATACGCAGTATTTT. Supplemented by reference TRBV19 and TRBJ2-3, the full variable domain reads DGGITQSPKYLFRKEGQNVTLSCEQNLNHDAMYWYRQDPGQGLRLIYYSQIVNDFQKGDIAEGYSVSREKKESFPLTVTSAQKNPTAFYLCASRRRTTADTQYFGPGTRLTVL.

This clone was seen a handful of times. The CDR3 DNA reads as TGTGCCAGCAGTTTAACATTTCTCTCCTACGAGCAGTACTTC. This codes for CASSLTFLSYEQYF. V is TRBV27 and J is TRBJ2-7; no clear D gene. Germline V gene data show CDR1 as MNHEY and CDR2 as SMNVEV (reference sequence). Trimming took off 2 bases at V and 0 bases at J, with 8 bases between the two ends. CDR3 length equals 14 residues.

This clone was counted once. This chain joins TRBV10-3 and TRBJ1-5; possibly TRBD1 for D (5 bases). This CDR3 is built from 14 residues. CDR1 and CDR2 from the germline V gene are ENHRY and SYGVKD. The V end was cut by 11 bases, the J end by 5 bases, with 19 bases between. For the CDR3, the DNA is TGTGCCTCCGCCAGCGGGGGGGACTATCAGCCCCAGCATTTT. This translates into CASASGGDYQPQHF.

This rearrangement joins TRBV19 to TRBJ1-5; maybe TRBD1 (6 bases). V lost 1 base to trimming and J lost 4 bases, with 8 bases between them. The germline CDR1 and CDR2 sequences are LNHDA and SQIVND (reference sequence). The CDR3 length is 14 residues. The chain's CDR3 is CASSIGDINQPQHF. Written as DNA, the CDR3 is TGTGCCAGTAGTATAGGGGACATTAATCAGCCCCAGCATTTT.

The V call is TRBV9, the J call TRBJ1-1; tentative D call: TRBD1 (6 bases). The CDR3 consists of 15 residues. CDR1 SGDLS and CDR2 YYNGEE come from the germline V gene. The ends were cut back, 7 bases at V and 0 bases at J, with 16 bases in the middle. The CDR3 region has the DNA TGTGCCAGCTCCACCAGCGGGGGCATGAACACTGAAGCTTTCTTT. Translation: CASSTSGGMNTEAFF.

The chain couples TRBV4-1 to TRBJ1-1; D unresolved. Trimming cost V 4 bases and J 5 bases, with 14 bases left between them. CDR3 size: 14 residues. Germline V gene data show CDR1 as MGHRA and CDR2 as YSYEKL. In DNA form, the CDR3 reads TGCGCCAGCAGCCGTCGAAGCCGAGGGACTGAAGCTTTCTTT. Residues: CASSRRSRGTEAFF.

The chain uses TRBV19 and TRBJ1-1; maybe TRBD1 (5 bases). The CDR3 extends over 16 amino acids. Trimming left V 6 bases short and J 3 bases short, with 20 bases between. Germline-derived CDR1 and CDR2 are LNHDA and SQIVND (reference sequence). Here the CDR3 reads CASSITGGFRDTEAFF. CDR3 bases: TGTGCCAGTAGCATCACAGGTGGCTTTCGGGACACTGAAGCTTTCTTT.

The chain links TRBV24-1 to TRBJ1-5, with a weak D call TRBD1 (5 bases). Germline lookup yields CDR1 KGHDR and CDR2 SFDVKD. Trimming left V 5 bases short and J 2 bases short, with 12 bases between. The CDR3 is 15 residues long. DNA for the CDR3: TGTGCCACCAGTGTAGGAGGGGTCGGCAATCAGCCCCAGCATTTT. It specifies CATSVGGVGNQPQHF.

CDR3 DNA sequence: TGTGCCAGCAGTTTGGAGCCAAATCAGCCCCAGCATTTT. It encodes CASSLEPNQPQHF. J is TRBJ1-5 and V is TRBV12-3 or TRBV12-4; D call uncertain. V was shortened by 3 bases and J by 4 bases, with 7 bases between the two germline ends. This CDR3 comprises 13 residues.

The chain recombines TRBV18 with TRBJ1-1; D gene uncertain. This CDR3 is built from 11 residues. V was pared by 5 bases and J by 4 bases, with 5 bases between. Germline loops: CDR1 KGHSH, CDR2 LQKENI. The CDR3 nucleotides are TGTGCCAGCTCAACTCTCACTGAAGCTTTCTTT. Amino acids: CASSTLTEAFF. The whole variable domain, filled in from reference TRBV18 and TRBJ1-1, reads NAGVMQNPRHLVRRRGQEARLRCSPMKGHSHVYWYRQLPEEGLKFMVYLQKENIIDESGMPKERFSAEFPKEGPSILRIQQVVRGDSAAYFCASSTLTEAFFGQGTRLTVV.

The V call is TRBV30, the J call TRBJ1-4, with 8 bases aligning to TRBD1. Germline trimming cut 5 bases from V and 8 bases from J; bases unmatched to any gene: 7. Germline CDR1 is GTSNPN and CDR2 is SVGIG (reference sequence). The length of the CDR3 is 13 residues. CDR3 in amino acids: CAWSDREEEKLFF. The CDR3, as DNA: TGTGCCTGGTCGGACAGGGAGGAAGAAAAACTGTTTTTT.

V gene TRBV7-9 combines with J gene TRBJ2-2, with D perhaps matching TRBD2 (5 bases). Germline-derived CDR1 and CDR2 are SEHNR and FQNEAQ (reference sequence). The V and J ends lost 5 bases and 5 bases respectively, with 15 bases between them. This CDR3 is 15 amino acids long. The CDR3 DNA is TGTGCCAGCAGCCCGGACTCCCTGTGGACCGGGGAGCTGTTTTTT. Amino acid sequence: CASSPDSLWTGELFF.

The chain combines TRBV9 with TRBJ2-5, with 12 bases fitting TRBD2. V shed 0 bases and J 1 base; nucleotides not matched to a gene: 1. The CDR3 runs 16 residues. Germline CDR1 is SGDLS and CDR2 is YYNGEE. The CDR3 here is CASSVEGLAGQETQYF. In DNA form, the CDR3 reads TGTGCCAGCAGCGTAGAGGGACTAGCGGGCCAAGAGACCCAGTACTTC.

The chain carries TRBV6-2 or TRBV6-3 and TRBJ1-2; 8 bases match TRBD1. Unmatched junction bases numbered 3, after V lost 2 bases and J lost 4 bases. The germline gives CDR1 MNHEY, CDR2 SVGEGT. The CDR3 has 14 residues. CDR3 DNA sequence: TGTGCCAGCAGTTACCGACAGGGGAGCTATGGCTACACCTTC. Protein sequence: CASSYRQGSYGYTF.

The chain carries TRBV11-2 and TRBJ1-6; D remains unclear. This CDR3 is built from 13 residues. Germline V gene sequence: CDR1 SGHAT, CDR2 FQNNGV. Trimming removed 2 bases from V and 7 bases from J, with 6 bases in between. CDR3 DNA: TGTGCCAGCAGCTTAAGGGAGAATTCACCCCTCCACTTT. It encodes CASSLRENSPLHF.